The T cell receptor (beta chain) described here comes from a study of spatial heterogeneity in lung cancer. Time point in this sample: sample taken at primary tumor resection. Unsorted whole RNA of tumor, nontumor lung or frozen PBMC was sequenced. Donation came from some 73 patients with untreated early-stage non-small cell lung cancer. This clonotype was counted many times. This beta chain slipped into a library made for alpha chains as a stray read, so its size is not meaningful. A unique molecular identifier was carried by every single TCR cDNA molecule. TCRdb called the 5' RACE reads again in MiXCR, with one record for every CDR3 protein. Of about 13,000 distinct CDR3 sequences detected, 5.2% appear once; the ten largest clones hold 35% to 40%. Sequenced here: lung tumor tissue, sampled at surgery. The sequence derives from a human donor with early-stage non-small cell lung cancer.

The CDR3 is CASSQTRGAGANVLTF. The CDR3 coding sequence is TGTGCCAGCAGCCAAACAAGGGGAGCTGGGGCCAACGTCCTGACTTTC. The V and J genes are TRBV7-9 and TRBJ2-6; perhaps D is TRBD1 or TRBD2 (5 bases each). The CDR3 is 16 residues long. Trimming removed 5 bases at V and 2 bases at J, with 13 bases between. Per germline, CDR1 SEHNR and CDR2 FQNEAQ (reference sequence).